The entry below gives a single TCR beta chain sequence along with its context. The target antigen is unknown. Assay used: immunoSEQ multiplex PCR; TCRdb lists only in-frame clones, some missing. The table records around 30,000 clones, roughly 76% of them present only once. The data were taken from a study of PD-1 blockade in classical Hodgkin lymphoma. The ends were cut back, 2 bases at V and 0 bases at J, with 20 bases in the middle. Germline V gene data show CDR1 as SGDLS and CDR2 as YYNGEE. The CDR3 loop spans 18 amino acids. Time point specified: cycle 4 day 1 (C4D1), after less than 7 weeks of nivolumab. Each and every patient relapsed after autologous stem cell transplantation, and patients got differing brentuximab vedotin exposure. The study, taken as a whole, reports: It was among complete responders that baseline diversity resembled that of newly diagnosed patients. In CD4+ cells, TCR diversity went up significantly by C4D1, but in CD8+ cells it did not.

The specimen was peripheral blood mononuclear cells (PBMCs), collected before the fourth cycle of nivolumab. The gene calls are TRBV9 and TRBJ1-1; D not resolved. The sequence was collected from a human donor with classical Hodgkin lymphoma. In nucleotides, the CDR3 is TGTGCCAGCAGCGTCTCGACGGCCGCATTTCGCATGAACACTGAAGCTTTCTTT. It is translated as CASSVSTAAFRMNTEAFF.